This is a list of T cell receptor beta chains from one sample in a study of monozygotic twins with inflammatory bowel disease. TCRdb reanalyzed the 5' RACE reads, giving one entry per CDR3 protein sequence and no DNA. The listing contains around 380,000 distinct CDR3 sequences. The sequencing input was blood. The receptors derive from a human donor with ulcerative colitis or Crohn's disease, or a healthy co-twin of an affected twin (not recorded which). The CDR3 runs from the conserved cysteine through the conserved F or W. Fields, in order: V gene, J gene, CDR3 protein.

v_gene: TRBV30; j_gene: TRBJ2-3; CDR3aa: CACQGGVTQYF
v_gene: TRBV7-2; j_gene: TRBJ2-5; CDR3aa: CASSLELGTQYF
v_gene: TRBV20-1; j_gene: TRBJ2-7; CDR3aa: CSATTRRGGRWSEQYF
v_gene: TRBV27; j_gene: TRBJ1-4; CDR3aa: CASKRLYNEKLFF
v_gene: TRBV19; j_gene: TRBJ2-7; CDR3aa: CASSPTPGVAYEQYF
v_gene: TRBV30; j_gene: TRBJ1-1; CDR3aa: CAWRTENTEAFF
v_gene: TRBV3-1; j_gene: TRBJ1-6; CDR3aa: CASSQGTEFSPLHF
v_gene: TRBV30; j_gene: TRBJ2-3; CDR3aa: CAWSVWNTDTQYF
v_gene: TRBV29-1; j_gene: TRBJ2-5; CDR3aa: CSVAVGGGEETQYF
v_gene: TRBV5-6; j_gene: TRBJ1-5; CDR3aa: CASSYRINQPQHF
v_gene: TRBV6-1; j_gene: TRBJ1-1; CDR3aa: CASSEGGTGLTEAFF
v_gene: TRBV5-4; j_gene: TRBJ2-6; CDR3aa: CASSKPDRGGANVLTF
v_gene: TRBV24-1; j_gene: TRBJ2-7; CDR3aa: CATSDSGYSYEQYF
v_gene: TRBV7-9; j_gene: TRBJ2-1; CDR3aa: CASSLEGRFPYNEQFF
v_gene: TRBV5-4; j_gene: TRBJ2-2; CDR3aa: CASSSPGRTNTGELFF
v_gene: TRBV20-1; j_gene: TRBJ1-2; CDR3aa: CSVRGPAGYTF
v_gene: TRBV4-1; j_gene: TRBJ2-4; CDR3aa: CASSQGPGTEGIQYF
v_gene: TRBV5-8; j_gene: TRBJ1-1; CDR3aa: CASSSRGQLGRAFF
v_gene: TRBV20-1; j_gene: TRBJ2-1; CDR3aa: CSATPGTGLSSYNEQFF
v_gene: TRBV30; j_gene: TRBJ2-7; CDR3aa: CAWSWSGPYEQYF
v_gene: TRBV27; j_gene: TRBJ1-5; CDR3aa: CASSLRGANSNQPQHF
v_gene: TRBV12-3/TRBV12-4; j_gene: TRBJ1-2; CDR3aa: CASRREPNYGYTF
v_gene: TRBV15; j_gene: TRBJ2-5; CDR3aa: CATTPLGGTPQETQYF
v_gene: TRBV12-3/TRBV12-4; j_gene: TRBJ1-2; CDR3aa: CASKTGRDTFDYGYTF
v_gene: TRBV3-1; j_gene: TRBJ2-1; CDR3aa: CASSLGTSGGDEQFF
v_gene: TRBV20-1; j_gene: TRBJ2-1; CDR3aa: CSARDRDGGVIVEQFF
v_gene: TRBV4-2; j_gene: TRBJ2-3; CDR3aa: CASSQESTDTQYF
v_gene: TRBV5-1; j_gene: TRBJ2-7; CDR3aa: CASSLRGQRDGEQYF
v_gene: TRBV20-1; j_gene: TRBJ1-6; CDR3aa: CSAREEPTGLNSPLHF
v_gene: TRBV7-9; j_gene: TRBJ2-5; CDR3aa: CASSVTGFRKETQYF
v_gene: TRBV25-1; j_gene: TRBJ1-6; CDR3aa: CASSEGGRSPLHF